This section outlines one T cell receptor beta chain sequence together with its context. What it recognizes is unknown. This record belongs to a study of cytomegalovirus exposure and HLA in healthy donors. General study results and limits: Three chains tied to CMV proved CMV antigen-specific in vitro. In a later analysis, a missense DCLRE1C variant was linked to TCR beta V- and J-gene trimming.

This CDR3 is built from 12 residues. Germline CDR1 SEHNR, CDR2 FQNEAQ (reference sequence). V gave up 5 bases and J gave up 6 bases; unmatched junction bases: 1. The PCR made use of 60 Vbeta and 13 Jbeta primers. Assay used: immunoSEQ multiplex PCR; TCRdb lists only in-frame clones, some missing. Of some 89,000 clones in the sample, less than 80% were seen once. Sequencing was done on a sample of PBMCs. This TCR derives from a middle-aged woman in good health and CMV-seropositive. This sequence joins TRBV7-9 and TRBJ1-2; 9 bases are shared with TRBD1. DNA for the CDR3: TGTGCCAGCAGCACAGGGGGCGATGGCTACACCTTC. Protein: CASSTGGDGYTF.